A selection of T cell receptor beta chains follows, all from one sample in a study of blood T cells in healthy people across ages. MiXCR was run by TCRdb on the 5' RACE reads, yielding one entry per CDR3 protein. Of approximately 1,700,000 distinct CDR3 sequences listed, more than 35% are singletons. The sequenced sample consisted of blood. These receptors all come from a human donor in good health. CDR3s include the opening cysteine and the closing phenylalanine or tryptophan. The order of the fields is CDR3 length, D gene, J gene, clone size, V gene, CDR3 DNA, CDR3 protein. A D gene is named only where the DNA matches it firmly. Clone size is not always given. Where it is, it says once, few, many or a class for expanded clones.

16,NA,TRBJ2-3,NA,TRBV28,TGTGCCAGCAGTTTAGGGGCCCATGGGTACACAGATACGCAGTATTTT,CASSLGAHGYTDTQYF
15,NA,TRBJ2-5,NA,TRBV7-2,TGTGCCAGCAGCTTAAGGAGAAGCCTCTCAGAGACCCAGTACTTC,CASSLRRSLSETQYF
15,NA,TRBJ1-1,NA,TRBV12-3/TRBV12-4,TGTGCCAGCATCACGCGTGGGGAACCCAACACTGAAGCTTTCTTT,CASITRGEPNTEAFF
15,NA,TRBJ2-7,NA,TRBV27,TGTGCCAGCAGTTTAATCATGGGGTACGGGGACGAGCAGTACTTC,CASSLIMGYGDEQYF
14,TRBD1,TRBJ1-2,NA,TRBV12-3/TRBV12-4,TGTGCCAGCAGTCCCCTCCGGACAGGCTATGGCTACACCTTC,CASSPLRTGYGYTF
14,NA,TRBJ1-2,NA,TRBV28,TGTGCCAGCACCCCAGTACGGGTTCACTATGGCTACACCTTC,CASTPVRVHYGYTF
12,NA,TRBJ1-2,NA,TRBV29-1,TGCAGCGTTGCACAGCTTAACTATGGCTACACCTTC,CSVAQLNYGYTF
14,NA,TRBJ2-3,NA,TRBV12-3/TRBV12-4,TGTGCCAGCAGTTTTGGCCTAAGGGGTCGTACGCAGTATTTT,CASSFGLRGRTQYF
15,NA,TRBJ2-1,few,TRBV4-3,TGCGCCAGCAGCCAAGATCCAGGGTTGAACAATGAGCAGTTCTTC,CASSQDPGLNNEQFF
16,NA,TRBJ2-1,NA,TRBV4-2,TGTGCCAGCAGCCAAACAGGGGTAGCGGGCCCTCGGGAGCAGTTCTTC,CASSQTGVAGPREQFF
15,NA,TRBJ1-2,few,TRBV11-3,TGTGCCAGCAGCTTAGCGGAGGGTATGGACTATGGCTACACCTTC,CASSLAEGMDYGYTF
15,TRBD2,TRBJ2-7,NA,TRBV3-1,TGTGCCAGCAGCCCCTTCTCGGGGGGGCCCTACGAGCAGTACTTC,CASSPFSGGPYEQYF
13,NA,TRBJ2-6,many,TRBV27,TGTGCCAGCAGCTTTACTGGGGCCAACGTCCTGACTTTC,CASSFTGANVLTF
12,NA,TRBJ2-1,NA,TRBV30,TGTGCCTGGAGCGAAACAGGGTATGAGCAGTTCTTC,CAWSETGYEQFF
15,TRBD2,TRBJ2-1,few,TRBV20-1,TGCAGTGCTAGACCGAGCGGGGCATCCTACAATGAGCAGTTCTTC,CSARPSGASYNEQFF